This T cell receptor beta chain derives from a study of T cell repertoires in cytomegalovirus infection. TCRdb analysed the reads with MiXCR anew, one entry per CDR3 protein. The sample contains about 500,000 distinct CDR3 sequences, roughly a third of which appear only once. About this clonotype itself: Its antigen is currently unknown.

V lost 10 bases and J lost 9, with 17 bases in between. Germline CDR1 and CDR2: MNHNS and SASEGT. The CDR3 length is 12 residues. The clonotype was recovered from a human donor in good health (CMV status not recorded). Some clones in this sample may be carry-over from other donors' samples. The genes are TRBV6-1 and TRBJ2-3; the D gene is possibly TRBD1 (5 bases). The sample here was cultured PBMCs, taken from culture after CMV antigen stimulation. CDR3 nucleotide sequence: TGTGCCACCCGCTCAGGGTGGATGACGCAGTATTTT. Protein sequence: CATRSGWMTQYF.